This T cell receptor (beta chain) was identified in a study of OX40 agonist ivuxolimab in advanced cancers. Study in general: The eligibility criteria allowed prior anti-PD-1, anti-PD-L1 or anti-CTLA-4 therapy, and approximately 42% had some.

On cycle 4 day 1 and cycle 7 day 1, as well as at baseline, blood was sampled. Germline values: CDR1 DFQATT, CDR2 SNEGSKA (reference sequence). This CDR3 has 11 residues. V was clipped by 5 bases and J by 9 bases, with 13 bases between them. Using immunoSEQ multiplex PCR, the repertoire was profiled, and TCRdb retains in-frame clones only, with some absent. The top ten clones hold less than 0.9% of a sample with tens of thousands of clones, approximately 80% of them seen once. This sequence was found in an adult with an advanced solid tumor such as melanoma, head and neck, liver or kidney cancer. This specimen consisted of CD4+ or CD8+ T cells sorted from blood, obtained in a trial of the OX40 agonist ivuxolimab. J is TRBJ2-5 and V is TRBV20-1; D ambiguous. This chain's CDR3 is CSASRPEAQYF. The DNA for the CDR3 is TGCAGTGCTTCCCGACCAGAAGCCCAGTACTTC.